This T cell receptor (beta chain) was captured in a study of cytomegalovirus exposure and HLA in healthy donors. Trimming took off 5 bases at V and 2 bases at J, with 20 bases between the two ends. CDR1 and CDR2 from the germline V gene are SEHNR and FQNEAQ (reference sequence). This CDR3 region has 17 residues. Clones were read by immunoSEQ multiplex PCR, and TCRdb kept only the in-frame ones, dropping some. This table has 110,000 to 150,000 clones, roughly nine tenths appearing once. About this clone itself: Antigen: not known.

Broader study findings: Reported performance of the classifier showed diagnosis of cytomegalovirus status with high specificity and sensitivity. In vitro work confirmed that a few CMV-associated chains recognize CMV antigens. Cytomegalovirus association was listed for about 180 TCR beta chains.

The sequenced sample was PBMCs. V is TRBV7-9 and J is TRBJ2-3; perhaps TRBD2 as D (5 bases). The TCR originated in a man aged 18 to 29 in good health and CMV-seronegative. In nucleotides, the CDR3 is TGTGCCAGCAGCACCCCATGGGTGAGGGTAACCACAGATACGCAGTATTTT. Protein product: CASSTPWVRVTTDTQYF.